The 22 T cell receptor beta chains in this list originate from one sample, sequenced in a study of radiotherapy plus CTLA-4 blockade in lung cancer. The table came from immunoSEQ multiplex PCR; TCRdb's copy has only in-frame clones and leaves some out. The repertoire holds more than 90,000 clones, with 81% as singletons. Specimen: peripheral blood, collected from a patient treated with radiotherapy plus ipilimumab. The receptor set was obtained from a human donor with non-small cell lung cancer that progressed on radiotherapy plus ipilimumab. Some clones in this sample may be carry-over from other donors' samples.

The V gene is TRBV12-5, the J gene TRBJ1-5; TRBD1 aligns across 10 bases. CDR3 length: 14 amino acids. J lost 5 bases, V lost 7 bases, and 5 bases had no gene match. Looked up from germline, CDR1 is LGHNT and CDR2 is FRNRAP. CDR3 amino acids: CASAPGQGHQPQHF. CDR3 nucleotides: TGTGCTAGTGCCCCGGGACAGGGGCATCAGCCCCAGCATTTT.

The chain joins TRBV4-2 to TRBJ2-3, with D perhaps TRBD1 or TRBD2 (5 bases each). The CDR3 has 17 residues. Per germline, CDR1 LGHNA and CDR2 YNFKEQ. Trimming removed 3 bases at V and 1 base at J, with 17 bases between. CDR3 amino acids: CASSQRGTGSGTDTQYF. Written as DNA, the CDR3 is TGTGCCAGCAGCCAGAGGGGAACAGGTAGTGGCACAGATACGCAGTATTTT.

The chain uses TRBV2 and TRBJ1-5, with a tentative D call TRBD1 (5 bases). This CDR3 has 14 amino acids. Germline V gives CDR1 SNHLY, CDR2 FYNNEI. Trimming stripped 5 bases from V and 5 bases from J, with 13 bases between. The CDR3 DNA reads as TGTGCCAGCAGTATTCCTCAGGGTCATCAGCCCCAGCATTTT. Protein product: CASSIPQGHQPQHF.

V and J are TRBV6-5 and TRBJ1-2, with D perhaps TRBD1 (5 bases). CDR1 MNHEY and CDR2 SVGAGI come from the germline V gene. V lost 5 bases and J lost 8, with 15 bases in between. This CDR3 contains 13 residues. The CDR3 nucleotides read TGTGCCAGCAGTAGATCCCAGGGACGAGGCTACACCTTC. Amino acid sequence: CASSRSQGRGYTF.

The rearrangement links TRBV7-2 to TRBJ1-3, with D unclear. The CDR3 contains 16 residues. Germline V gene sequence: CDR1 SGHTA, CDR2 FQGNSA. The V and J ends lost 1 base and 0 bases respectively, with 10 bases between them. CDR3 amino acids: CASSLDPRDSGNTIYF. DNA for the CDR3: TGTGCCAGCAGCTTAGACCCCCGGGACTCTGGAAACACCATATATTTT. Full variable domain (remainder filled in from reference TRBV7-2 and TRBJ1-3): GAGVSQSPSNKVTEKGKDVELRCDPISGHTALYWYRQSLGQGLEFLIYFQGNSAPDKSGLPSDRFSAERTGGSVSTLTIQRTQQEDSAVYLCASSLDPRDSGNTIYFGEGSWLTVV.

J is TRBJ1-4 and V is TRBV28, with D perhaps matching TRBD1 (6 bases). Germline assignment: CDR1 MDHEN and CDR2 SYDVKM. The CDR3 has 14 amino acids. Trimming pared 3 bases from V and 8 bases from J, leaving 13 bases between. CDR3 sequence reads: CASSLGGAGEKLFF. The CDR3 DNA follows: TGTGCCAGCAGTTTGGGGGGCGCTGGGGAAAAACTGTTTTTT. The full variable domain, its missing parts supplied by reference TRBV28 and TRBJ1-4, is DVKVTQSSRYLVKRTGEKVFLECVQDMDHENMFWYRQDPGLGLRLIYFSYDVKMKEKGDIPEGYSVSREKKERFSLILESASTNQTSMYLCASSLGGAGEKLFFGSGTQLSVL.

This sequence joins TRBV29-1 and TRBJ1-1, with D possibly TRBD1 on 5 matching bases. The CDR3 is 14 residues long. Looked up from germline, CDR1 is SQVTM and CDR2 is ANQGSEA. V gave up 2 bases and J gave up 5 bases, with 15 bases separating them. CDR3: CSVEQGGGGTEAFF. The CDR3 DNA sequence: TGCAGCGTTGAACAGGGTGGAGGAGGGACTGAAGCTTTCTTT.

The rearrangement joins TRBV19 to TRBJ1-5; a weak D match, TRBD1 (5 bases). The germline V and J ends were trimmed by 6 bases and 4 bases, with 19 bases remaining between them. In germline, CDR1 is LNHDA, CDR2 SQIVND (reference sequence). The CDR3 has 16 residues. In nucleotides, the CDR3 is TGTGCCAGTAGAGCGACCCAGGGAGGTTGGAATCAGCCCCAGCATTTT. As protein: CASRATQGGWNQPQHF. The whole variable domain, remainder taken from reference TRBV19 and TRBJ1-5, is DGGITQSPKYLFRKEGQNVTLSCEQNLNHDAMYWYRQDPGQGLRLIYYSQIVNDFQKGDIAEGYSVSREKKESFPLTVTSAQKNPTAFYLCASRATQGGWNQPQHFGDGTRLSIL.

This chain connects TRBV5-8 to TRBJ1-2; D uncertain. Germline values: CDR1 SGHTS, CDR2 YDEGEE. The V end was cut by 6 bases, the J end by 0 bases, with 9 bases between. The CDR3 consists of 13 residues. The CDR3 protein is CASIRTPNYGYTF. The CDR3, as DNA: TGTGCCAGCATCAGGACCCCTAACTATGGCTACACCTTC. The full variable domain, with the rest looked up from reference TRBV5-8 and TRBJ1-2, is EAGVTQSPTHLIKTRGQQATLRCSPISGHTSVYWYQQALGLGLQFLLWYDEGEERNRGNFPPRFSGRQFPNYSSELNVNALELEDSALYLCASIRTPNYGYTFGSGTRLTVV.

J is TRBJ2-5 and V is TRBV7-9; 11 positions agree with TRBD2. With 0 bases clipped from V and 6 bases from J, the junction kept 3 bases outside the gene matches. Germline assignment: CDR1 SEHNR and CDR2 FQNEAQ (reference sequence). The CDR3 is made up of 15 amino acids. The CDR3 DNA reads TGTGCCAGCAGCTTAGCTAGCGGGGGGGCAAAGACCCAGTACTTC. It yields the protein CASSLASGGAKTQYF.

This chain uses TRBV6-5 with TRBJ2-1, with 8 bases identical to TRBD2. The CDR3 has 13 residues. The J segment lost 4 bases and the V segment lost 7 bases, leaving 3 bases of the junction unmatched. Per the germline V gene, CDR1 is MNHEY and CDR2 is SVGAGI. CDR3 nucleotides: TGTGCCAGCAAAGCGGGGGAGTACAATGAGCAGTTCTTC. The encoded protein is CASKAGEYNEQFF.

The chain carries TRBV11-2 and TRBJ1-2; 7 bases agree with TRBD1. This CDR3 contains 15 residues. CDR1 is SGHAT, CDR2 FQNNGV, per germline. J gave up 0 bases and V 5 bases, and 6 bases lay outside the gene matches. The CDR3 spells CASSRRDRANYGYTF. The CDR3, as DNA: TGTGCCAGCAGCCGTCGGGACAGAGCTAACTATGGCTACACCTTC.

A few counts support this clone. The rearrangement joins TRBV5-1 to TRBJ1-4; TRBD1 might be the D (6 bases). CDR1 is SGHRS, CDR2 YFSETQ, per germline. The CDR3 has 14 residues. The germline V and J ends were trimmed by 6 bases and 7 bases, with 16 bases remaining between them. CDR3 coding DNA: TGCGCCAGCAAACTGGGGGACACGGGTGAAAAACTGTTTTTT. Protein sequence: CASKLGDTGEKLFF. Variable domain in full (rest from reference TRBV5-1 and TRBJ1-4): KAGVTQTPRYLIKTRGQQVTLSCSPISGHRSVSWYQQTPGQGLQFLFEYFSETQRNKGNFPGRFSGRQFSNSRSEMNVSTLELGDSALYLCASKLGDTGEKLFFGSGTQLSVL.

CDR3 sequence: CASSLDGISGNTIYF. DNA of the CDR3: TGCGCCAGCAGCTTGGACGGAATCTCTGGAAACACCATATATTTT. The rearrangement links TRBV5-1 to TRBJ1-3; D not resolved. Germline V gene data show CDR1 as SGHRS and CDR2 as YFSETQ. V was pared by 0 bases and J by 0 bases, with 7 bases between. CDR3 length: 15 residues. The full variable domain, completed using reference TRBV5-1 and TRBJ1-3, is KAGVTQTPRYLIKTRGQQVTLSCSPISGHRSVSWYQQTPGQGLQFLFEYFSETQRNKGNFPGRFSGRQFSNSRSEMNVSTLELGDSALYLCASSLDGISGNTIYFGEGSWLTVV.

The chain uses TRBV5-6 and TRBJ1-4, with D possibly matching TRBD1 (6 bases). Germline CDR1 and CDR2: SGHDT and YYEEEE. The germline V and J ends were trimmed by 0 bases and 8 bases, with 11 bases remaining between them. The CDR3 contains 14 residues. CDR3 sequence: CASSLEQGIEKLFF. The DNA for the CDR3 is TGTGCCAGCAGCTTGGAACAGGGAATCGAAAAACTGTTTTTT.

The CDR3 loop is CASSQDPGPNQPQHF. CDR3 nucleotides: TGTGCCAGCAGCCAAGATCCCGGACCCAATCAGCCCCAGCATTTT. The chain links TRBV4-2 to TRBJ1-5; D is unclear. The V gene lost 0 bases and the J gene lost 3 bases, with 9 bases spanning the gap. From germline, CDR1 is LGHNA and CDR2 YNFKEQ. The CDR3 extends over 15 amino acids.

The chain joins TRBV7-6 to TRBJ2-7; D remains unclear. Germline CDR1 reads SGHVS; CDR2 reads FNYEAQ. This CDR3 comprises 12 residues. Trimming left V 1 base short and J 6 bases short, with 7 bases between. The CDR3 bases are TGTGCCAGCAGCTTAGTTAGAGGCGAGCAGTACTTC. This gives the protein CASSLVRGEQYF.

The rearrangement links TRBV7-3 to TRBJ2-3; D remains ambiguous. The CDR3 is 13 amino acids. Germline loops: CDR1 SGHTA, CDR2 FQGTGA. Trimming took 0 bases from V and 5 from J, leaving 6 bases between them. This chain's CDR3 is CASSLTLQDTQYF. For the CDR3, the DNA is TGTGCCAGCAGCTTAACGTTACAAGATACGCAGTATTTT. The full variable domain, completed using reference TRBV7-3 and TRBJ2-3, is GAGVSQTPSNKVTEKGKYVELRCDPISGHTALYWYRQSLGQGPEFLIYFQGTGAADDSGLPNDRFFAVRPEGSVSTLKIQRTERGDSAVYLCASSLTLQDTQYFGPGTRLTVL.

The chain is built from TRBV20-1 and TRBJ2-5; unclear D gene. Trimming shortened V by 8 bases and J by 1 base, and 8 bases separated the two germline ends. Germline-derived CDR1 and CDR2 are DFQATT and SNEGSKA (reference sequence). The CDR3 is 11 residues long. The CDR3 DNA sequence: TGCAGTCTCGGGCGCCAAGAGACCCAGTACTTC. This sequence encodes CSLGRQETQYF.

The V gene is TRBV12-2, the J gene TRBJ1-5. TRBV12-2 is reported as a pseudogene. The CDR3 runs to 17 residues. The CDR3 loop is CASRLAIGRLGDQPQHF. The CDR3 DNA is TGTGCAAGTCGCTTAGCGATCGGCAGGTTGGGGGATCAGCCCCAGCATTTT.

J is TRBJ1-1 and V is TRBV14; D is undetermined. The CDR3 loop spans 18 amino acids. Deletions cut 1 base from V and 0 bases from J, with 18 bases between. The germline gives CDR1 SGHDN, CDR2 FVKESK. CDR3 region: CASSQGRGFGVVNTEAFF. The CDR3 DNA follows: TGTGCCAGCAGCCAAGGAAGAGGTTTCGGGGTCGTGAACACTGAAGCTTTCTTT.

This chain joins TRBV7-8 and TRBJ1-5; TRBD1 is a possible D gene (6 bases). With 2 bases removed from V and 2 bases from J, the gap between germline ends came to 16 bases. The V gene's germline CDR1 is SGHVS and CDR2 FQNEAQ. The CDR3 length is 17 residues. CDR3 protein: CASSLQGLVSGNQPQHF. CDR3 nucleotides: TGTGCCAGCAGCTTACAGGGGTTGGTGTCGGGCAATCAGCCCCAGCATTTT.